Listed below are T cell receptor beta chains from one sample, sequenced in a study of control samples from healthy donors and cancer patients. Sequencing was performed with immunoSEQ multiplex PCR; in TCRdb, only in-frame clones are kept and a portion is missing. Seen here are just over 150,000 clones, over 85% observed once, and the top ten hold over 2%. The sequencing sample was made of blood. Receptors were obtained from a man aged 45 to 65 in good health. Each CDR3 is given with its conserved first and last residue. A D gene is named only where the DNA matches it firmly. A clone size is listed for some rows: how often the clone was seen (once, few, many), or a class if it is expanded.

TRBD1	TRBV18	TRBJ1-5	NA	TGTGCCAGCTCACCTGACAGGGTGGGTCAGCCCCAGCATTTT	CASSPDRVGQPQHF
TRBD2	TRBV5-4	TRBJ2-5	NA	TGTGCCAGCAGCTTGGTTACAGGCGGGGGGCGCTCAGTCCAGACCCAGTACTTC	CASSLVTGGGRSVQTQYF
NA	TRBV25-1	TRBJ2-5	once	TGTGCCAGCAGTGGGCCCGGACTTCCTCCTCAAGAGACCCAGTACTTC	CASSGPGLPPQETQYF
NA	TRBV6-4	TRBJ2-7	NA	TGTGCCAGCTTGGCGGGGCAATCCTACGAGCAGTACTTC	CASLAGQSYEQYF
NA	TRBV6-5	TRBJ1-5	NA	TGTGCCAGCCAAAGGGGGTATGGAAGCAATCAGCCCCAGCATTTT	CASQRGYGSNQPQHF
NA	TRBV4-2	TRBJ1-1	NA	TGTGCCAGCAGCCAAGATCAGGGAGCGAACACTGAAGCTTTCTTT	CASSQDQGANTEAFF
TRBD1	TRBV5-1	TRBJ1-1	NA	TGCGCCAGCAGCCCCGGGACAGGGTGGGACACTGAAGCTTTCTTT	CASSPGTGWDTEAFF
NA	TRBV28	TRBJ2-1	NA	TGTGCCAGCAGCTTACAAAATGAGCAGTTCTTC	CASSLQNEQFF
NA	TRBV6-1	TRBJ1-5	NA	TGTGCCAGCAGTGCCCTGTGGAGGGGAACTAATCAGCCCCAGCATTTT	CASSALWRGTNQPQHF
TRBD2	TRBV6-4	TRBJ2-3	NA	TGTGCCAGCAGTGACCTAGCGGGAGAGTCAGATACGCAGTATTTT	CASSDLAGESDTQYF